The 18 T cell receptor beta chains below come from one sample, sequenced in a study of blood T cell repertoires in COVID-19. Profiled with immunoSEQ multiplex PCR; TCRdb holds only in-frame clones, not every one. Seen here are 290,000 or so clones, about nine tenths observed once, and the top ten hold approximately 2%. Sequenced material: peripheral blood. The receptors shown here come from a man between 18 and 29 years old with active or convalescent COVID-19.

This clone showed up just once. CDR3 in DNA: TGTGCCAGCAGCTTCCAGGGCAGCTCCTACGAGCAGTACTTC. It yields the protein CASSFQGSSYEQYF. V usage is TRBV7-9 and J usage is TRBJ2-7, with D possibly TRBD1 on 5 matching bases. Between the trimmed V and J ends, which lost 3 bases and 0 bases, there was a span of 9 bases. The CDR3 sequence is 14 residues long. Germline assignment: CDR1 SEHNR and CDR2 FQNEAQ (reference sequence).

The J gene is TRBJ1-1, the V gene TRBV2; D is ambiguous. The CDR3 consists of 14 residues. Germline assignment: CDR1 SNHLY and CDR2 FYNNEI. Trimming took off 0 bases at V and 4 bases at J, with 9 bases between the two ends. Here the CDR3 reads CASSEALSSTEAFF. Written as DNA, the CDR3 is TGTGCCAGCAGTGAAGCCCTTAGTAGCACTGAAGCTTTCTTT.

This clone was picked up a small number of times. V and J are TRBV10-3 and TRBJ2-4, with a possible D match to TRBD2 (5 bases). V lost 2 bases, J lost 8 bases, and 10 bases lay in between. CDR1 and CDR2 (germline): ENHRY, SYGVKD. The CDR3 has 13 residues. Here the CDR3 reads CAISEAKADIQYF. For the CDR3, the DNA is TGTGCCATCAGTGAGGCGAAAGCGGACATTCAGTACTTC.

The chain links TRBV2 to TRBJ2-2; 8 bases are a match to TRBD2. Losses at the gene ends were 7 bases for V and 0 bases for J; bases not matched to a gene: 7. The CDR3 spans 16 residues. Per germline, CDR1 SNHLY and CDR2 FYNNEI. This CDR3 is CASKRASGSNTGELFF. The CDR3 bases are TGTGCCAGCAAGCGGGCTAGCGGGTCGAACACCGGGGAGCTGTTTTTT.

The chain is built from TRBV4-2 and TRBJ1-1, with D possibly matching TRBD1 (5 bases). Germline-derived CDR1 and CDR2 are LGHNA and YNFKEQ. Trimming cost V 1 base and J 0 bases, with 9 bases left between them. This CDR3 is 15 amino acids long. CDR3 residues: CASSQVDRLNTEAFF. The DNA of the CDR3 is TGTGCCAGCAGCCAAGTCGACAGATTGAACACTGAAGCTTTCTTT.

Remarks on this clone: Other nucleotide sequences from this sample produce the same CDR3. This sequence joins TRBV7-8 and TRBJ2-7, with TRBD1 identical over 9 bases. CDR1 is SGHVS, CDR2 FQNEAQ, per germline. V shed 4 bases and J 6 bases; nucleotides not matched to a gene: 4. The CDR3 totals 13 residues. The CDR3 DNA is TGTGCCAGCAGCTCGGACAGGGGTGGCGAGCAGTACTTC. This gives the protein CASSSDRGGEQYF.

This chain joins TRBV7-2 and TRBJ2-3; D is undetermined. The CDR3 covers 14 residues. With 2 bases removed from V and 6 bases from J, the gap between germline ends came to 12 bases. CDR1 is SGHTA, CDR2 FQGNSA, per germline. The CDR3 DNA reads TGTGCCAGCAGCTTAACCGTCCCGAGGGATACGCAGTATTTT. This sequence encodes CASSLTVPRDTQYF.

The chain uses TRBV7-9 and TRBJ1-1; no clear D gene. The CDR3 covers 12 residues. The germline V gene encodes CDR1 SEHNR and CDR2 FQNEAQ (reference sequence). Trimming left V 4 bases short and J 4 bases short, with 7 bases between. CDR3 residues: CASSYTTTEAFF. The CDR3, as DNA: TGTGCCAGCAGCTATACTACCACTGAAGCTTTCTTT. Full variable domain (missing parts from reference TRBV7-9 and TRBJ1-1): DTGVSQNPRHKITKRGQNVTFRCDPISEHNRLYWYRQTLGQGPEFLTYFQNEAQLEKSRLLSDRFSAERPKGSFSTLEIQRTEQGDSAMYLCASSYTTTEAFFGQGTRLTVV.

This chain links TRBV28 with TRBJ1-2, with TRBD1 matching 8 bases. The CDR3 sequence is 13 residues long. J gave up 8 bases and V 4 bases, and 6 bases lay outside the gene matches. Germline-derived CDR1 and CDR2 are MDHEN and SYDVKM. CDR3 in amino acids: CASSSLDRGGYTF. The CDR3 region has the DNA TGTGCCAGCAGTTCCCTTGACAGGGGCGGCTACACCTTC.

This CDR3 reads CASSVTWTGGNEQFF. The CDR3 region has the DNA TGTGCCAGCAGCGTAACTTGGACAGGGGGCAATGAGCAGTTCTTC. This chain joins TRBV9 and TRBJ2-1, with 10 nucleotides matching TRBD1. With V trimmed by 1 base and J by 6 bases, 4 bases remained unmatched. Germline loops: CDR1 SGDLS, CDR2 YYNGEE. This CDR3 spans 15 amino acids.

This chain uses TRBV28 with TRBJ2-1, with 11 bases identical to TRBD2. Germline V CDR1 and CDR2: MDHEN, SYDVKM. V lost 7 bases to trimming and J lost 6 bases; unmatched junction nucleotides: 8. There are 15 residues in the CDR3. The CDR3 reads CASTWGTSGLNEQFF. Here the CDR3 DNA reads TGTGCCAGCACCTGGGGGACTAGCGGACTCAATGAGCAGTTCTTC.

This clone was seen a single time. This chain's CDR3 is CASAPLAGGHEQYF. In nucleotides, the CDR3 is TGTGCCAGTGCTCCCTTGGCGGGAGGCCACGAGCAGTACTTC. The chain uses TRBV19 and TRBJ2-7; 8 nucleotides align to TRBD2. CDR1 is LNHDA and CDR2 is SQIVND in the germline V gene (reference sequence). The CDR3 runs to 14 residues. V was clipped by 8 bases and J by 5 bases; unmatched bases: 11.

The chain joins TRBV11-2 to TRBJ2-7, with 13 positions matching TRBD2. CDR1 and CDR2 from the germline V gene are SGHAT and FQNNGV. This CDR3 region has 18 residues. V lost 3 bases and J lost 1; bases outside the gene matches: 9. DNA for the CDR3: TGTGCCAGCAGCTTTGAACTAGCGGGAGGGCCCACGTCCTACGAGCAGTACTTC. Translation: CASSFELAGGPTSYEQYF.

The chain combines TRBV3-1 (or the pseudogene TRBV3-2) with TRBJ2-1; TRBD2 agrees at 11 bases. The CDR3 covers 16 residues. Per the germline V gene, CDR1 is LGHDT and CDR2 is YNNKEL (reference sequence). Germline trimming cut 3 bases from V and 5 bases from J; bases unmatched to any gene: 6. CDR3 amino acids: CASSHWGLAVDNEQFF. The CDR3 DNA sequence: TGTGCCAGCAGCCATTGGGGACTAGCGGTTGACAATGAGCAGTTCTTC.

CDR3 residues: CASSIGGQGPNYGYTF. The CDR3 DNA sequence: TGTGCCAGTAGTATAGGGGGACAGGGGCCTAACTATGGCTACACCTTC. The chain uses TRBV19 and TRBJ1-2, with TRBD1 matching 10 bases. The junction had 2 bases not matched to a gene; V was cut back by 1 base and J by 0 bases. From germline, CDR1 is LNHDA and CDR2 SQIVND (reference sequence). The CDR3 contains 16 residues. Together with reference TRBV19 and TRBJ1-2, the CDR3 gives the full variable domain: DGGITQSPKYLFRKEGQNVTLSCEQNLNHDAMYWYRQDPGQGLRLIYYSQIVNDFQKGDIAEGYSVSREKKESFPLTVTSAQKNPTAFYLCASSIGGQGPNYGYTFGSGTRLTVV.

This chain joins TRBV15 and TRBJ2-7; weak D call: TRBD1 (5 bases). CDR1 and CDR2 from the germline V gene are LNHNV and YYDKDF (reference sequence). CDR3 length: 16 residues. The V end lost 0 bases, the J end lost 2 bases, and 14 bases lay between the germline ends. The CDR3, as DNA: TGTGCCACCAGCAGAGATCGGCCAGGGCTACCCTACGAGCAGTACTTC. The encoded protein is CATSRDRPGLPYEQYF.

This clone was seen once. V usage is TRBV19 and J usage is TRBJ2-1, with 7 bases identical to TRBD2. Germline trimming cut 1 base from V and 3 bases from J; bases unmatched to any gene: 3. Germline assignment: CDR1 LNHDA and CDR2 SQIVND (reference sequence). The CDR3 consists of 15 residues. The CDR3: CASSIVSGNYNEQFF. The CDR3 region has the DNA TGTGCCAGTAGTATAGTCAGCGGGAACTACAATGAGCAGTTCTTC.

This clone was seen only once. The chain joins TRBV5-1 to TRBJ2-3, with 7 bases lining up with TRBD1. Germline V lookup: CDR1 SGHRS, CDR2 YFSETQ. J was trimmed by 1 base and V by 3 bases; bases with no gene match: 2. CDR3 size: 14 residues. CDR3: CASSSQGGTDTQYF. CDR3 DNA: TGCGCCAGCAGCTCCCAGGGGGGCACAGATACGCAGTATTTT.